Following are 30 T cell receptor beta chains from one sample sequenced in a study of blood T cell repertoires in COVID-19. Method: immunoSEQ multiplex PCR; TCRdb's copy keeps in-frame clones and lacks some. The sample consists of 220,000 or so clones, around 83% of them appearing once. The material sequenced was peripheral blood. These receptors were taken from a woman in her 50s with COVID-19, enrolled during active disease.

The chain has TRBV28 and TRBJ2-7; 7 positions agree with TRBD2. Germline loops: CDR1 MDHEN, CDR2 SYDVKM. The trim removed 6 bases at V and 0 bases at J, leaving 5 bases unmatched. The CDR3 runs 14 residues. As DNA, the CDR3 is TGTGCCAGCAGGAACGGGGGGACCTCCTACGAGCAGTACTTC. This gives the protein CASRNGGTSYEQYF.

This CDR3 is CASSLRAGTSYEQYV. DNA of the CDR3: TGTGCCAGCAGCTTGCGGGCGGGTACCTCCTACGAGCAGTACGTC. The chain uses TRBV5-6 and TRBJ2-7; D is possibly TRBD2 (5 bases). Trimming shortened V by 1 base and J by 0 bases, and 11 bases separated the two germline ends. Germline V gene sequence: CDR1 SGHDT, CDR2 YYEEEE. The CDR3 extends over 15 amino acids.

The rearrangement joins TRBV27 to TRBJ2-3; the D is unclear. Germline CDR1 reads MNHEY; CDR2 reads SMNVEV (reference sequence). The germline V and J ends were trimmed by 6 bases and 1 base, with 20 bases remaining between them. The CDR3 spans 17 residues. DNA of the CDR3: TGTGCCAGCAGCCCCCCGTTACGGTGGTTCCGCACAGATACGCAGTATTTT. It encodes CASSPPLRWFRTDTQYF.

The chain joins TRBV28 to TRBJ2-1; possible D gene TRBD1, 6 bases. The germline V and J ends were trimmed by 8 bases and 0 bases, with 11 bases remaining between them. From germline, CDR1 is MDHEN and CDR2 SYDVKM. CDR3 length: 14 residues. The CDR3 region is CASGGPSSYNEQFF. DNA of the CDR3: TGTGCCAGCGGGGGCCCAAGCTCCTACAATGAGCAGTTCTTC.

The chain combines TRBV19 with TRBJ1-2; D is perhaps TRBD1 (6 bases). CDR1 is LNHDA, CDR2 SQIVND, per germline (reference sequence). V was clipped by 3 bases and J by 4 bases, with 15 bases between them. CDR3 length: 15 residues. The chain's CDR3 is CASSITLRGSYGYTF. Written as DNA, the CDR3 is TGTGCCAGTAGTATTACCCTCAGGGGCAGCTATGGCTACACCTTC.

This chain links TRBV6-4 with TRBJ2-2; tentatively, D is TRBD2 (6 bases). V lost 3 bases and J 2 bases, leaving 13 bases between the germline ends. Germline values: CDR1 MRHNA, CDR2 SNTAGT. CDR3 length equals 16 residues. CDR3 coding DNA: TGTGCCAGCAGTGAAAACGCGGGGTCCAACACCGGGGAGCTGTTTTTT. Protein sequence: CASSENAGSNTGELFF.

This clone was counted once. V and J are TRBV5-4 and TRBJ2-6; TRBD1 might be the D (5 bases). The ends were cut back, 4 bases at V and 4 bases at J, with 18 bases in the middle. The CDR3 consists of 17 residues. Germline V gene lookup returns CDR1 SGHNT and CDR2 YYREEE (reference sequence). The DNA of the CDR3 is TGTGCCAGCAGCGACCCCAGGGATCTGAGCGGGGCCAACGTCCTGACTTTC. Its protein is CASSDPRDLSGANVLTF. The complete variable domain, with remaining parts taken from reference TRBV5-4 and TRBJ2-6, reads ETGVTQSPTHLIKTRGQQVTLRCSSQSGHNTVSWYQQALGQGPQFIFQYYREEENGRGNFPPRFSGLQFPNYSSELNVNALELDDSALYLCASSDPRDLSGANVLTFGAGSRLTVL.

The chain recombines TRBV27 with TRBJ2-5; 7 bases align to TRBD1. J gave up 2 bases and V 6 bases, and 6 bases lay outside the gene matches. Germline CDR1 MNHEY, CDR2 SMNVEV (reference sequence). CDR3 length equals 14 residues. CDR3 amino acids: CASRPTGFQETQYF. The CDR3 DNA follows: TGTGCCAGCAGACCGACAGGGTTTCAAGAGACCCAGTACTTC.

In DNA, the CDR3 is TGTGCCAGCAGTGCACGGGACGTTTGGGGGGAAGGCACTGAAGCTTTCTTT. Its translation: CASSARDVWGEGTEAFF. The J gene is TRBJ1-1, the V gene TRBV2; TRBD1 might be the D (5 bases). Germline CDR1 SNHLY, CDR2 FYNNEI. The CDR3 covers 17 residues. V lost 4 bases and J 4 bases, leaving 22 bases between the germline ends.

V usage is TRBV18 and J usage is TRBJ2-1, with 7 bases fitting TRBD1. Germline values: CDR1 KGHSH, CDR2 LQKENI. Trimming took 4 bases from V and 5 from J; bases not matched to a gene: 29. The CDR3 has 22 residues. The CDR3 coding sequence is TGTGCCAGCTCACTTCCGGGACAGCCACTTCCTATTACAAAGGATGGTCACAATGAGCAGTTCTTC. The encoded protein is CASSLPGQPLPITKDGHNEQFF.

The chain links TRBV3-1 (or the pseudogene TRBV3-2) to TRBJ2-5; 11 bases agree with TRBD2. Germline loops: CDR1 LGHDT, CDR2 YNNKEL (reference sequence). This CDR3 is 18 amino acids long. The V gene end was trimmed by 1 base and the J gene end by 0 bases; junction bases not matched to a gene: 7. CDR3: CASSQVTLAGVYQETQYF. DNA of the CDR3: TGTGCCAGCAGCCAAGTTACACTAGCGGGGGTGTACCAAGAGACCCAGTACTTC.

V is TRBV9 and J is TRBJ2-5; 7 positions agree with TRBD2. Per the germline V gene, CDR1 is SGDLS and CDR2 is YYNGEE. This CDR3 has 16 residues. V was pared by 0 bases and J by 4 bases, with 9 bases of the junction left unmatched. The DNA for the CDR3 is TGTGCCAGCAGCGTAGGCCTTGGGACTACTACAGAGACCCAGTACTTC. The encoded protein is CASSVGLGTTTETQYF.

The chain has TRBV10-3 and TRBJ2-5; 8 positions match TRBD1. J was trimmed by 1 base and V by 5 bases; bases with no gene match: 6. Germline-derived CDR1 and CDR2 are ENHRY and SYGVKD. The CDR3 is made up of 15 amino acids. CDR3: CAISRAGGFQETQYF. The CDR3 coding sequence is TGTGCCATCAGTCGGGCAGGGGGCTTCCAAGAGACCCAGTACTTC.

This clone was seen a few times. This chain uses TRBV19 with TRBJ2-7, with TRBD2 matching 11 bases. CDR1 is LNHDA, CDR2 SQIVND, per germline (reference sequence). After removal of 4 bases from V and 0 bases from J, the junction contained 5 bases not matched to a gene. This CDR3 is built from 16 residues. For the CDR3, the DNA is TGTGCCAGTAGTACCCAACTAGCGGGGGCCTCCTACGAGCAGTACTTC. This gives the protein CASSTQLAGASYEQYF.

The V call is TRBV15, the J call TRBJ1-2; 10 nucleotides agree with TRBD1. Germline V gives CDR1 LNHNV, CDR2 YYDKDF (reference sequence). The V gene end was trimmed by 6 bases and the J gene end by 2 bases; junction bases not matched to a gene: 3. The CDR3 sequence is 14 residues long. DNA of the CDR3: TGTGCCACCAGTAGACAGGGGGCGAACTATGGCTACACCTTC. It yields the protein CATSRQGANYGYTF.

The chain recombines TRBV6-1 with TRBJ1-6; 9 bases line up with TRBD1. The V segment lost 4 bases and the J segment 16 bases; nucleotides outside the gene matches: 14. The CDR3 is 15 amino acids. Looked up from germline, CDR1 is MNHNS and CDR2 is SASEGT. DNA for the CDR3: TGTGCCAGCAGTGCAGCCGGGACAGGGCAAGTTTTTCTCCACTTT. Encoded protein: CASSAAGTGQVFLHF.

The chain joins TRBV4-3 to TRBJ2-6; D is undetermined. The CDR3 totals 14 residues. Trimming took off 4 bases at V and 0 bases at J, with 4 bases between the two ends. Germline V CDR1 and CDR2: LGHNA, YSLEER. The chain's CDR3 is CASSRHSGANVLTF. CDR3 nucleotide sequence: TGCGCCAGCAGCCGTCACTCTGGGGCCAACGTCCTGACTTTC.

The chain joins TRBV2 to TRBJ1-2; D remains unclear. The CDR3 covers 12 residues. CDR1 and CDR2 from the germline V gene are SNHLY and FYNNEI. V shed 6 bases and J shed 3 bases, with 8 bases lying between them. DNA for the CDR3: TGTGCCAGCAGGGCGGATCACTATGGCTACACCTTC. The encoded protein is CASRADHYGYTF.

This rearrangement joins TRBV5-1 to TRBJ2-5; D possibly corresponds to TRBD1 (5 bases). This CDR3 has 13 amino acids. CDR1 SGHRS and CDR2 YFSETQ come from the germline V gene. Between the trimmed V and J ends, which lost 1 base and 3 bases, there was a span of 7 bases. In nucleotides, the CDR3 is TGCGCCAGCAGCTTGTTAGGGGAAGAGACCCAGTACTTC. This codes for CASSLLGEETQYF. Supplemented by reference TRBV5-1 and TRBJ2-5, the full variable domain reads KAGVTQTPRYLIKTRGQQVTLSCSPISGHRSVSWYQQTPGQGLQFLFEYFSETQRNKGNFPGRFSGRQFSNSRSEMNVSTLELGDSALYLCASSLLGEETQYFGPGTRLLVL.

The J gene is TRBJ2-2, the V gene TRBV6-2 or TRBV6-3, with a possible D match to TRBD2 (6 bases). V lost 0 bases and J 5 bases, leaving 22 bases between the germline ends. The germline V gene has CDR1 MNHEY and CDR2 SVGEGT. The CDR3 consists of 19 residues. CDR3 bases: TGTGCCAGCAGTTACTCATCCCCCCTCGGAGGGCTTAGAACCGGGGAGCTGTTTTTT. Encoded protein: CASSYSSPLGGLRTGELFF.

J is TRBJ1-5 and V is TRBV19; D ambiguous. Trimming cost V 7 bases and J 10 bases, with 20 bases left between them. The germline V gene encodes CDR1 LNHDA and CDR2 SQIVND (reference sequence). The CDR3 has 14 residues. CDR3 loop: CASKAVADARPQHF. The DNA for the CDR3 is TGTGCCAGTAAAGCGGTGGCAGATGCTCGACCCCAGCATTTT.

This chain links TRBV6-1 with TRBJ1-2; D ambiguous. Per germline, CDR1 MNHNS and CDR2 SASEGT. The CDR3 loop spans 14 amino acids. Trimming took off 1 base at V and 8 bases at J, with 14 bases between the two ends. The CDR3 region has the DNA TGTGCCAGCAGTGAAGGTGCAGCGGGGATCGGCTACACCTTC. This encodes CASSEGAAGIGYTF.

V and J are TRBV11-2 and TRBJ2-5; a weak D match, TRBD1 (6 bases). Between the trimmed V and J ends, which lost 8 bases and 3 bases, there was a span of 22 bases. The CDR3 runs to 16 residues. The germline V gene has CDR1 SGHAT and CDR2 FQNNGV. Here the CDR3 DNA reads TGTGCCAGCGAGGCAACAGGGATTAGTCGAAAAGAGACCCAGTACTTC. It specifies CASEATGISRKETQYF.

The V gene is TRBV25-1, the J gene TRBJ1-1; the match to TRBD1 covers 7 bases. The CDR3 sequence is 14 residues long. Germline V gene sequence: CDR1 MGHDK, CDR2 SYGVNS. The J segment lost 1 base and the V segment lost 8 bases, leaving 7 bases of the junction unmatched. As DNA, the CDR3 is TGTGCCAGCTCCCGACAGGGCGAGAACACTGAAGCTTTCTTT. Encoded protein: CASSRQGENTEAFF.

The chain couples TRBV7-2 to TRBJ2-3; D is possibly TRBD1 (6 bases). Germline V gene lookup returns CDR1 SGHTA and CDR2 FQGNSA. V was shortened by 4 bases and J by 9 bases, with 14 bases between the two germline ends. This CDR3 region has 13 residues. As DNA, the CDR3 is TGTGCCAGCAGCTCCCTGCTAGACAGGACGCAGTATTTT. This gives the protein CASSSLLDRTQYF.

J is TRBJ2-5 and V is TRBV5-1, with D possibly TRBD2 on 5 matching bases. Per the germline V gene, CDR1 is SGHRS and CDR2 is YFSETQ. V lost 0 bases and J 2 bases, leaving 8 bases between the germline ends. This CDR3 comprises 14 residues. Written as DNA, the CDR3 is TGCGCCAGCAGCTTGGGGGCGGGTCAAGAGACCCAGTACTTC. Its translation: CASSLGAGQETQYF.

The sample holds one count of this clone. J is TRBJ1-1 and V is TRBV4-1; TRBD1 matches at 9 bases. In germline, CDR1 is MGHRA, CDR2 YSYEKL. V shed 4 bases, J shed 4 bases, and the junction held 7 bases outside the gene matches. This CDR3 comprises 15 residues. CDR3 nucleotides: TGCGCCAGCAGCCCGATAGGACAGGGGTTCACTGAAGCTTTCTTT. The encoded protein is CASSPIGQGFTEAFF.

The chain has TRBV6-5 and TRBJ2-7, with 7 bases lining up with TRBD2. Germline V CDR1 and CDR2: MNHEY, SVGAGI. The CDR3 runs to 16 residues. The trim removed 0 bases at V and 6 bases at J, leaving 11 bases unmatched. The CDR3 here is CASSYSLGGSVREQYV. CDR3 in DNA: TGTGCCAGCAGTTACTCGCTGGGGGGGTCGGTACGCGAGCAGTACGTC.

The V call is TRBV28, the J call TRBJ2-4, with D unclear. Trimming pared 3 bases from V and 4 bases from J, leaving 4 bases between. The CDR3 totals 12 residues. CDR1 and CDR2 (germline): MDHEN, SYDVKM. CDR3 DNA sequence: TGTGCCAGCAGTTTCCCAAAAAACATTCAGTACTTC. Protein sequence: CASSFPKNIQYF.

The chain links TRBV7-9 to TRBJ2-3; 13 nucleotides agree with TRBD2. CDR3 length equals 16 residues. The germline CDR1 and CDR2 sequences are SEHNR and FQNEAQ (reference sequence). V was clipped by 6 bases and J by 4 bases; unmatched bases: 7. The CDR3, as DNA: TGTGCCAGCAGGTCACTAGCGGGGGGGTCCCCAGATACGCAGTATTTT. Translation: CASRSLAGGSPDTQYF.